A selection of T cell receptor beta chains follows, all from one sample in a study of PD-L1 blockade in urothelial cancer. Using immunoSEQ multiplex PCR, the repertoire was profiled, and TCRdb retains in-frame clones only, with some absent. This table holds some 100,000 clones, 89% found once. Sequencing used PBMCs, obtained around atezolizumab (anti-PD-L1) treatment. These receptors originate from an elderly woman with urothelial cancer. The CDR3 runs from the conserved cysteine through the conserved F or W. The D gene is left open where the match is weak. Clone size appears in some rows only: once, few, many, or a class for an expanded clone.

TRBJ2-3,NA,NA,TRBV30,TGTGCCTTATCCTTCACAGATACGCAGTATTTT,CALSFTDTQYF
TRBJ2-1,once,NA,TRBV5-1,TGCGCCAGCAGCCCAAGGGGAAGCGGGTCACTCCCCTACAATGAGCAGTTCTTC,CASSPRGSGSLPYNEQFF
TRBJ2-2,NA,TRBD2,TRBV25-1,TGTGCCAGCAGTGACTACCGGGGGGACGCGAACACCGGGGAGCTGTTTTTT,CASSDYRGDANTGELFF
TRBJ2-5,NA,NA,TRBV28,TGTGCCAGCAGCCAATCGGCCGGGAGCCTGTACCAAGAGACCCAGTACTTC,CASSQSAGSLYQETQYF
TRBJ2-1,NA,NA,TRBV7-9,TGTGCCAGCAGCTTAGCAACTAGTGCAGATGAGCAGTTCTTC,CASSLATSADEQFF
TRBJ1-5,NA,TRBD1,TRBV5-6,TGTGCCAGCAGTCGCGACAGGGATCAGCCCCAGCATTTT,CASSRDRDQPQHF
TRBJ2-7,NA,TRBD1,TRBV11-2,TGTGCCAGCAGCTTAGACAGGGGGCAGGAGCAGTACTTC,CASSLDRGQEQYF
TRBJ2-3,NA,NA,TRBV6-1,TGTGCCAGCAGTGGCGGCCCAGATACGCAGTATTTT,CASSGGPDTQYF
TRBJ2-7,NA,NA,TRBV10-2,TGCGCCAGCAGTGGGAGTCTGGTTTCCGTCTACGAGCAGTACTTC,CASSGSLVSVYEQYF
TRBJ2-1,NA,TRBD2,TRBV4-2,TGTGCCAGCAGCCAAGGACTAGCGGGGGGTTACAATGAGCAGTTCTTC,CASSQGLAGGYNEQFF
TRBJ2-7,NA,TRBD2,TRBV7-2,TGTGCCAGCAGCCCGAGAGGTCGCGGGACTAGCGAGTACGAGCAGTACTTC,CASSPRGRGTSEYEQYF
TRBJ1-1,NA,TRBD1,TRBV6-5,TGTGCCAGCACCAAGACAGGGGGGAACACTGAAGCTTTCTTT,CASTKTGGNTEAFF
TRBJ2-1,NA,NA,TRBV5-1,TGCGCCAGCAGCTTCACTGACAATGAGCAGTTCTTC,CASSFTDNEQFF
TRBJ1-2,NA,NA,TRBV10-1,TGCGCCAGCAGTCCTGCTTCCGGCTATGGCTACACCTTC,CASSPASGYGYTF
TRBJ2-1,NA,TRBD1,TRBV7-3,TGTGCCAGCAGCCCCCCGGGGACAGGGGGTTACAATGAGCAGTTCTTC,CASSPPGTGGYNEQFF
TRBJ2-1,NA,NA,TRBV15,TGTGCCACCAGCAGAGAAGTCCCATGGGCCGGGGATTACAATGAGCAGTTCTTC,CATSREVPWAGDYNEQFF
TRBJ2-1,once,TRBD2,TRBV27,TGTGCCAGCAGTACGCGGACTAGCTCATGGGAGCAGTTCTTC,CASSTRTSSWEQFF
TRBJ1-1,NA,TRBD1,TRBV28,TGTGCCAGCAGTTTACCGGGACAGTTGAACACTGAAGCTTTCTTT,CASSLPGQLNTEAFF
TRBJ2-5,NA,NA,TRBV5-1,TGCGCCAGCAGCTCGTCTGGGACAAGACAAGAGACCCAGTACTTC,CASSSSGTRQETQYF
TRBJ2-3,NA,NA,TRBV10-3,TGTGCCATCAGTGAGTCGTCTAGCACAGATACGCAGTATTTT,CAISESSSTDTQYF
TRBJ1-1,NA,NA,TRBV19,TGTGCCAGTACCCCCCAAGTAGTTTACACTGAAGCTTTCTTT,CASTPQVVYTEAFF
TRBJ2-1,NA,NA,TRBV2,TGTGCCAGCCAATCATACAATGAGCAGTTCTTC,CASQSYNEQFF
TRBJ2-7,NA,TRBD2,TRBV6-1,TGTGCCAGCAGTGTTACTAGCGGGGGACTGTACGAGCAGTACTTC,CASSVTSGGLYEQYF
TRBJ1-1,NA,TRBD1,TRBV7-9,TGTGCCAGCAGCCTAACTACAGGGGTCACTGAAGCTTTCTTT,CASSLTTGVTEAFF
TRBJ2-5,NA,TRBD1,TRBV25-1,TGTGCCAGCAGTGAATACTTGGGGACAGGGAGCAGGCGGGAGACCCAGTACTTC,CASSEYLGTGSRRETQYF
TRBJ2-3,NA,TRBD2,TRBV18,TGTGCCAGCTCACGACTAGCGGGAGAGAGCACAGATACGCAGTATTTT,CASSRLAGESTDTQYF
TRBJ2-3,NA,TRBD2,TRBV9,TGTGCCAGCAGCGGCGGGGGTAGCGGGAGCTTGGGGGATACGCAGTATTTT,CASSGGGSGSLGDTQYF
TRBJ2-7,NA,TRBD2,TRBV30,TGTGCCTGGACGCCCGGGACTAGCGGGGCATACGAGCAGTACTTC,CAWTPGTSGAYEQYF
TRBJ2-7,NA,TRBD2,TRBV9,TGTGCCAGCAGCGTAGCCCTGGGACCGGGGGGGAACGAGCAGTACTTC,CASSVALGPGGNEQYF
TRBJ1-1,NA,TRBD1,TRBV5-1,TGCGCCAGCAGCTTCCAGGGGGCGACTGAAGCTTTCTTT,CASSFQGATEAFF
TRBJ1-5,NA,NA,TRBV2,TGTGCCAGCACAGGGCAGGGCGGTCAGCCCCAGCATTTT,CASTGQGGQPQHF
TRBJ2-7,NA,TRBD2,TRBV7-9,TGTGCCAGCAGTTCGATGGGACTAAACTACGAGCAGTACTTC,CASSSMGLNYEQYF
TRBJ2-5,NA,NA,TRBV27,TGTGCCAGCAGTTTATTTGGGCAGGCGATGACCCAGTACTTC,CASSLFGQAMTQYF
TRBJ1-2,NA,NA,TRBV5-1,TGCGCCAGCAGCCGAGACTTACCGGGGGCTAACTATGGCTACACCTTC,CASSRDLPGANYGYTF
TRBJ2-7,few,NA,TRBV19,TGTGCCAGTAGTATCGGGGGAGTCCCCTACGAGCAGTACTTC,CASSIGGVPYEQYF
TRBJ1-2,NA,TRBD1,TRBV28,TGTGCCAGCAGTGCCGGGACAGGGGGTAACTATGGCTACACCTTC,CASSAGTGGNYGYTF
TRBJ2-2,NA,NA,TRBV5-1,TGCGCCAGCAGCTTGGACTTAACCGGGGAGCTGTTTTTT,CASSLDLTGELFF
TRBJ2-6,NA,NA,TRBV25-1,TGTGCCAGCAGTGAACAGAATCCGATCTCTGGGGCCAACGTCCTGACTTTC,CASSEQNPISGANVLTF
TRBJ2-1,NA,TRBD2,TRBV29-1,TGCAGCGCAAAAGCGGGGGGGATGGACTACAATGAGCAGTTCTTC,CSAKAGGMDYNEQFF
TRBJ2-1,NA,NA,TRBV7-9,TGTGCCAGCGACTACATCAATGAGCAGTTCTTC,CASDYINEQFF
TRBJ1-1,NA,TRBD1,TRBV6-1,TGTGCCAGCAGCGAGACAGGGCAAGCTTTCTTT,CASSETGQAFF
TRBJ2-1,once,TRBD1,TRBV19,TGTGCCAGTAGTATAGGGACAGGGGCGGCCTACAATGAGCAGTTCTTC,CASSIGTGAAYNEQFF